Detailed here is one T cell receptor beta chain. The antigen remains unidentified. Assay used: immunoSEQ multiplex PCR; TCRdb lists only in-frame clones, some missing. Of tens of thousands of clones in the sample, 85% to 90% were seen once. This CDR3 is 17 amino acids long. The V end lost 1 base, the J end lost 4 bases, and 19 bases lay between the germline ends. Germline CDR1 and CDR2: LGHNA and YNFKEQ. These data originate in a study of T cells in localized non-small cell lung cancer. The study's findings and limits: Greater blood T cell density accompanied longer overall survival. Of the top 100 tumor clones, median approximately 50 were in adjacent lung, about 26 among its top 100.

The rearrangement joins TRBV4-2 to TRBJ2-5; perhaps TRBD2 as D (6 bases). The specimen comprised peripheral blood, sampled before any cancer treatment. This clonotype was obtained from a female donor older than 55 with stage I squamous cell lung carcinoma. The CDR3 protein is CASSQGPLGLTGETQYF. The CDR3 DNA reads TGTGCCAGCAGCCAAGGACCCCTTGGACTAACGGGAGAGACCCAGTACTTC.